This T cell receptor beta chain originates from a study of T cell repertoires in cytomegalovirus infection. One entry per CDR3 protein, called by TCRdb with MiXCR from the reads. The sample lists around 240,000 distinct CDR3 sequences; roughly 22% were seen once. CDR3 length equals 12 residues. V was pared by 1 base and J by 7 bases, with 7 bases between. Germline loops: CDR1 SGHDN, CDR2 FVKESK. Material: CD8+ T cells from PBMCs. The receptor's source is a human donor in good health (CMV status not recorded). Some clones in this sample may be carry-over from other donors' samples. The V call is TRBV14, the J call TRBJ2-5; D gene ambiguous. CDR3 sequence reads: CASSQVRVTQYF. The CDR3 DNA reads as TGTGCCAGCAGCCAAGTCCGGGTGACCCAGTACTTC.